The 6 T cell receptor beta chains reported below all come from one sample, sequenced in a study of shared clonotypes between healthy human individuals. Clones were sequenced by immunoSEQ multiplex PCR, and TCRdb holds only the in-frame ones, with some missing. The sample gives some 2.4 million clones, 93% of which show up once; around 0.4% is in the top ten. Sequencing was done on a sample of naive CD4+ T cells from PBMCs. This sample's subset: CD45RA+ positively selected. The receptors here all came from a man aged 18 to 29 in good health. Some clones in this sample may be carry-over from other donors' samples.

The CDR3 loop reads CASSYGAGGQEQYF. The CDR3 DNA is TGCGCCAGTTCTTACGGGGCGGGAGGGCAGGAGCAGTACTTC. V is TRBV5-1 and J is TRBJ2-7; 9 bases align to TRBD2. The CDR3 is 14 amino acids. Germline V CDR1 and CDR2: SGHRS, YFSETQ. V was pared by 8 bases and J by 7 bases, with 13 bases of the junction left unmatched.

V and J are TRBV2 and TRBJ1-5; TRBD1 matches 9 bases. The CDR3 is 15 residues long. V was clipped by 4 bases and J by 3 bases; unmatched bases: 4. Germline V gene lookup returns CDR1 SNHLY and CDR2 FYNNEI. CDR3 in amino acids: CASSVTGGNNQPQHF. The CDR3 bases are TGTGCCAGCAGTGTAACAGGGGGCAACAATCAGCCCCAGCATTTT.

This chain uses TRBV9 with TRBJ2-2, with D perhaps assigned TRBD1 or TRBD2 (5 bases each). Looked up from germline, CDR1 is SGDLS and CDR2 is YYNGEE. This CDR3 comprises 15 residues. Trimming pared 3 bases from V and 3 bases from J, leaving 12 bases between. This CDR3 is CASSDRDRYTGELFF. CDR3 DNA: TGTGCCAGCAGCGACCGGGACCGGTACACCGGGGAGCTGTTTTTT. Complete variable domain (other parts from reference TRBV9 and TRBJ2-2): DSGVTQTPKHLITATGQRVTLRCSPRSGDLSVYWYQQSLDQGLQFLIQYYNGEERAKGNILERFSAQQFPDLHSELNLSSLELGDSALYFCASSDRDRYTGELFFGEGSRLTVL.

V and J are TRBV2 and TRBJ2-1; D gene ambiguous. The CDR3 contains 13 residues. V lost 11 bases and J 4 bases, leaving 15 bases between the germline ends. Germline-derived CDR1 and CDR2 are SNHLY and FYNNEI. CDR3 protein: CALGKLLYNEQFF. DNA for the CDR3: TGTGCCCTTGGGAAATTATTATACAATGAGCAGTTCTTC.

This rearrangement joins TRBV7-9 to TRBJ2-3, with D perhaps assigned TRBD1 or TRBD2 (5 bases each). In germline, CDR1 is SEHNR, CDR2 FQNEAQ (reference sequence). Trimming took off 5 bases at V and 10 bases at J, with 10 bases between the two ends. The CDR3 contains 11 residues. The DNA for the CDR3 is TGTGCCAGCAGCCGAGGGGTGGCGCAGTATTTT. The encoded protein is CASSRGVAQYF.

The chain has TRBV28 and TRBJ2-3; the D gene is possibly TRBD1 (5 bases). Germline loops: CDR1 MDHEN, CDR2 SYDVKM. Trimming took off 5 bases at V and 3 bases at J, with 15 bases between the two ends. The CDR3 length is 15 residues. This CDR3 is CASSPRTLGTDTQYF. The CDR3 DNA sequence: TGTGCCAGCAGTCCCCGGACACTTGGGACAGATACGCAGTATTTT.